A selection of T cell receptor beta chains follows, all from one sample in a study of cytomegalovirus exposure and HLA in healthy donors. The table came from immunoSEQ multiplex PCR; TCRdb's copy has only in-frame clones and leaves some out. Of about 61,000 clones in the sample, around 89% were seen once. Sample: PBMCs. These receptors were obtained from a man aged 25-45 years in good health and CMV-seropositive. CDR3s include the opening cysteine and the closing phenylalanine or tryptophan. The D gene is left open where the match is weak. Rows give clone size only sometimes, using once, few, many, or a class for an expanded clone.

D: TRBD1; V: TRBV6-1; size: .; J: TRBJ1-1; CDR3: CASFPRGPTEAFF; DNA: TGTGCCAGCTTCCCGAGGGGGCCAACTGAAGCTTTCTTT
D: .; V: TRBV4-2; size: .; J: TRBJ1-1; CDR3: CASSPTAGHLNTEAFF; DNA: TGTGCCAGCAGCCCCACAGCCGGACACCTGAACACTGAAGCTTTCTTT
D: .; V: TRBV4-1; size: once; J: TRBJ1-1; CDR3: CASSQTPGVNTEAFF; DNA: TGCGCCAGCAGCCAGACCCCAGGGGTGAACACTGAAGCTTTCTTT
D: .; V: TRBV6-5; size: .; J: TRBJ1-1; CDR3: CASSPQTVNTEAFF; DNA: TGTGCCAGCAGTCCTCAGACAGTGAACACTGAAGCTTTCTTT
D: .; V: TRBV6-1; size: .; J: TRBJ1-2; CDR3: CASSGGGQGGYTF; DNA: TGTGCCAGCAGTGGGGGGGGGCAAGGGGGCTACACCTTC
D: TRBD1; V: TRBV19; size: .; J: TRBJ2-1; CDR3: CASRRDPGQGVYNEQFF; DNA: TGTGCCAGTAGGAGAGACCCGGGGCAGGGGGTTTACAATGAGCAGTTCTTC
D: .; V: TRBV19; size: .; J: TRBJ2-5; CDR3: CASSTSSETQYF; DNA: TGTGCCAGTAGTACAAGCTCGGAGACCCAGTACTTC
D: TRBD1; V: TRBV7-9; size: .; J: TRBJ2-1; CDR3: CASSLDKWDRGGSYNEQFF; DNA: TGTGCCAGCAGCTTAGACAAGTGGGACAGGGGAGGCTCCTACAATGAGCAGTTCTTC
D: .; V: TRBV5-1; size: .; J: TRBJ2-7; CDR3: CASSREVSSYEQYF; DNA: TGCGCCAGCAGCCGCGAAGTAAGCTCCTACGAGCAGTACTTC
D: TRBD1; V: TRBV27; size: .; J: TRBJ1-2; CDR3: CASSLQGAQGGYTF; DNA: TGTGCCAGCAGTTTACAGGGGGCGCAGGGTGGCTACACCTTC
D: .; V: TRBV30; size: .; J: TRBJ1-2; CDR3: CAWNKRRQSYGYTF; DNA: TGTGCCTGGAATAAAAGGAGACAGTCCTATGGCTACACCTTC
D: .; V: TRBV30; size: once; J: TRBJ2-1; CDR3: CAWTGLIDSYNEQFF; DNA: TGTGCCTGGACGGGACTCATCGACTCCTACAATGAGCAGTTCTTC
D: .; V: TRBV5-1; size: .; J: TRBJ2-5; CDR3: CASSLVAGDASGETQYF; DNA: TGCGCCAGCAGCTTGGTGGCGGGTGACGCTTCGGGAGAGACCCAGTACTTC
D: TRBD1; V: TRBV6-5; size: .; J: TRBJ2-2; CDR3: CASTDRGGELFF; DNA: TGTGCCAGCACCGACAGGGGGGGGGAGCTGTTTTTT
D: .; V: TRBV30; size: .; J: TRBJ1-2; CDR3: CAWRRQAGNGYTF; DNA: TGTGCCTGGAGGCGCCAGGCAGGGAATGGCTACACCTTC
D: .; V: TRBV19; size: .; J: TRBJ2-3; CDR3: CASSIGASGGGYTDTQYF; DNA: TGTGCCAGTAGTATAGGGGCTAGCGGAGGGGGATACACAGATACGCAGTATTTT
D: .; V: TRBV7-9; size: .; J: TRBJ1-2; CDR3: CASSAANREWKGYTF; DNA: TGTGCCAGCAGCGCCGCTAACAGGGAATGGAAAGGCTACACCTTC
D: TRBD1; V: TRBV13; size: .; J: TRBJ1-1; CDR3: CASSFGTVSEAFF; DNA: TGTGCCAGCAGTTTTGGGACAGTATCTGAAGCTTTCTTT